Included here is one TCR beta chain sequence, with context. These data belong to a study of T cell responses to AZD1222 COVID-19 vaccine. Profiling relied on immunoSEQ multiplex PCR, and the TCRdb table lists in-frame clones only, not all of them. The top ten clones hold under 9.5% of a sample with roughly 99,000 clones, around 92% of them seen once. Trimming left V 4 bases short and J 6 bases short, with 13 bases between. CDR1 SGHRS and CDR2 YFSETQ come from the germline V gene. The CDR3 sequence is 13 residues long. The J gene is TRBJ1-1, the V gene TRBV5-1; tentative D call: TRBD1 (5 bases). Here the sequenced sample was peripheral blood, taken 28 days after the second AZD1222 dose. This TCR came from an adult who received the AZD1222 COVID-19 vaccine. CDR3 nucleotides: TGCGCCAGCAGCAGGTCAGGGTTCGCTGAAGCTTTCTTT. As protein: CASSRSGFAEAFF. Full variable domain (outside the CDR3, taken from reference TRBV5-1 and TRBJ1-1): KAGVTQTPRYLIKTRGQQVTLSCSPISGHRSVSWYQQTPGQGLQFLFEYFSETQRNKGNFPGRFSGRQFSNSRSEMNVSTLELGDSALYLCASSRSGFAEAFFGQGTRLTVV.